This TCR beta chain was sequenced during a study of T-cell memory formation after mild COVID-19. Trimming removed 2 bases from V and 0 bases from J; junction bases left unmatched: 7. The CDR3 is 17 residues long. In germline, CDR1 is SNHLY, CDR2 FYNNEI. This clonotype has a count of ten or more. TCRdb independently ran MiXCR on the 5' RACE reads; one entry per CDR3 protein. The top ten clones hold approximately 13% of a sample with roughly 320,000 distinct CDR3 sequences, under 30% of them seen once. V usage is TRBV2 and J usage is TRBJ2-7; TRBD1 matches 10 bases. The material sequenced was PBMCs or a T cell subset sorted from them (not recorded which). This sequence was found in an adult woman who had mild COVID-19 (a few samples of this study predate the infection). Cell type and time point are not known. CDR3 loop: CASSEIPGQGNSYEQYF. In DNA, the CDR3 is TGTGCCAGCAGTGAAATTCCGGGACAGGGGAACTCCTACGAGCAGTACTTC.